This T cell receptor (beta chain) was observed in a study of blood T cells in healthy people across ages. Findings and limits, study-wide: Reliance upon unsorted PBMCs precluded definitive naive versus antigen-experienced comparison.

This clonotype has a single count. As yet, its antigen is unknown. With V trimmed by 3 bases and J by 3 bases, 11 bases remained unmatched. In germline, CDR1 is DFQATT, CDR2 SNEGSKA (reference sequence). The CDR3 has 15 amino acids. Donors ranged from about 6 to 95 years old and were healthy Caucasians in Russia. A minimum of 5.5 micrograms of total RNA was extracted per sample. A sample-barcoded 5' primer and a J-beta primer mix were used in a second PCR of roughly 7 to 11 cycles. With 12 random nucleotides, a template-switch adaptor tagged each individual cDNA molecule. TCRdb redid the calling of the 5' RACE reads with MiXCR, one entry per CDR3 protein. The sample carries roughly 730,000 distinct CDR3 sequences, just over 55% recorded once.

The clonotype originates from a man aged 40-49 years in good health. The gene calls are TRBV20-1 and TRBJ2-7; TRBD2 agrees at 7 bases. The sample was blood. CDR3 bases: TGCAGTGCTAGCCGTCTCAGCGGGAACATCTACGAGCAGTACTTC. Protein: CSASRLSGNIYEQYF.